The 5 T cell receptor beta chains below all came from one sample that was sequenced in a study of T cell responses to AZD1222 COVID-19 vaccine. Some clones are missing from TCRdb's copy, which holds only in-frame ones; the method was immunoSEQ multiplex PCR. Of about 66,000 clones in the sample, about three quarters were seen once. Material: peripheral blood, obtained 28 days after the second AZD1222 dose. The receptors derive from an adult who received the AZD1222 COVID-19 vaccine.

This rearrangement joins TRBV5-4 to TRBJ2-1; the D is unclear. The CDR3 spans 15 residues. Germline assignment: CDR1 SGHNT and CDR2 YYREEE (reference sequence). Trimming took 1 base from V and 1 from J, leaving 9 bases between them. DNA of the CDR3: TGTGCCAGCAGCTTGAGCTCTAGTTCCTACAATGAGCAGTTCTTC. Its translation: CASSLSSSSYNEQFF. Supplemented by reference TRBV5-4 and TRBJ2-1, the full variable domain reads ETGVTQSPTHLIKTRGQQVTLRCSSQSGHNTVSWYQQALGQGPQFIFQYYREEENGRGNFPPRFSGLQFPNYSSELNVNALELDDSALYLCASSLSSSSYNEQFFGPGTRLTVL.

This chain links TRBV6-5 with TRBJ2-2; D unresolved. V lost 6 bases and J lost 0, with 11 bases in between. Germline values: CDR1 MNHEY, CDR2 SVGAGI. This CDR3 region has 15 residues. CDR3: CASRTGSTNTGELFF. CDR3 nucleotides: TGTGCCAGCAGGACGGGTTCCACGAACACCGGGGAGCTGTTTTTT.

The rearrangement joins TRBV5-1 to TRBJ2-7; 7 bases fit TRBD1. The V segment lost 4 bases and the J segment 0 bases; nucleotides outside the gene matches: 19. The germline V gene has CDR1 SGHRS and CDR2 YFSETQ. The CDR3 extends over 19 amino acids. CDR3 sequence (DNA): TGCGCCAGCAGCCCGCGCCTTACACCGGACAGGACAAACTCCTACGAGCAGTACTTC. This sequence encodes CASSPRLTPDRTNSYEQYF.

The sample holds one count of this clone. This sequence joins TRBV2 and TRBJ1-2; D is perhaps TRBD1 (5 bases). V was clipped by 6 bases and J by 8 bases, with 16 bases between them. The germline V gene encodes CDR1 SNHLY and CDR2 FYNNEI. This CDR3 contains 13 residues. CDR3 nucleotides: TGTGCCAGCAGCTCGGGCCGGGACCGGGGCTACACCTTC. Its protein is CASSSGRDRGYTF.

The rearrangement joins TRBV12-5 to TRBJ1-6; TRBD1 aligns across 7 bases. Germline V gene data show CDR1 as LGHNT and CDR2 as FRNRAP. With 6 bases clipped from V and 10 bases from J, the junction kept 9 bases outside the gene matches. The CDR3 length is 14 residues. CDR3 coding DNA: TGTGCTAGTGGCCCAGCCAGGGGGGAATCACCCCTCCACTTT. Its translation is CASGPARGESPLHF. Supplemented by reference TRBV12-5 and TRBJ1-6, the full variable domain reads DARVTQTPRHKVTEMGQEVTMRCQPILGHNTVFWYRQTMMQGLELLAYFRNRAPLDDSGMPKDRFSAEMPDATLATLKIQPSEPRDSAVYFCASGPARGESPLHFGNGTRLTVT.